A selection of T cell receptor beta chains follows, all from one sample in a study of CD8 T cells in ankylosing spondylitis. MiXCR, applied by TCRdb to the 5' RACE reads, yields one record per CDR3 protein. The sample comprises approximately 140,000 distinct CDR3 sequences, more than 7% of which are singletons, and more than 7% rests with the top ten. The source material was synovial fluid, either unsorted or a sorted T cell fraction (not recorded which). The receptors come from a male donor with ankylosing spondylitis. Each CDR3 is given with its conserved first and last residue. The D gene is left open where the match is weak. Expanded clones get a size class; other rows say once, few or many, or leave the size out.

len: 14; j_gene: TRBJ2-2; d_gene: NA; abundance: many; v_gene: TRBV20-1; CDR3aa: CSAEMGQGTGELFF; CDR3nt: TGCAGTGCCGAAATGGGGCAAGGCACCGGGGAGCTGTTTTTT
len: 14; j_gene: TRBJ2-6; d_gene: NA; abundance: NA; v_gene: TRBV27; CDR3aa: CASSLRSGANVLTF; CDR3nt: TGTGCCAGCAGTTTACGGTCTGGGGCCAACGTCCTGACTTTC
len: 15; j_gene: TRBJ1-1; d_gene: NA; abundance: NA; v_gene: TRBV12-3/TRBV12-4; CDR3aa: CASSLAYRDGAEAFF; CDR3nt: TGTGCCAGCAGTTTAGCCTACAGGGACGGGGCTGAAGCTTTCTTT
len: 12; j_gene: TRBJ1-1; d_gene: TRBD1; abundance: NA; v_gene: TRBV20-1; CDR3aa: CSVVQGDTEAFF; CDR3nt: TGCAGTGTTGTCCAGGGGGACACTGAAGCTTTCTTT
len: 13; j_gene: TRBJ2-1; d_gene: TRBD2; abundance: NA; v_gene: TRBV28; CDR3aa: CASSPIAGVEQFF; CDR3nt: TGTGCCAGCAGTCCGATAGCGGGAGTTGAGCAGTTCTTC
len: 12; j_gene: TRBJ2-5; d_gene: NA; abundance: many; v_gene: TRBV29-1; CDR3aa: CSVDEYQETQYF; CDR3nt: TGCAGCGTTGATGAGTACCAAGAGACCCAGTACTTC
len: 16; j_gene: TRBJ2-1; d_gene: TRBD2; abundance: many; v_gene: TRBV20-1; CDR3aa: CSARDDKRGSYNEQFF; CDR3nt: TGCAGTGCTAGAGATGATAAGCGGGGCTCCTACAATGAGCAGTTCTTC
len: 12; j_gene: TRBJ2-2; d_gene: NA; abundance: NA; v_gene: TRBV7-2; CDR3aa: CASSTKTGELFF; CDR3nt: TGTGCCAGCAGCACCAAGACCGGGGAGCTGTTTTTT
len: 13; j_gene: TRBJ2-3; d_gene: NA; abundance: few; v_gene: TRBV12-3/TRBV12-4; CDR3aa: CASRQNSGNTQYF; CDR3nt: TGTGCCAGCAGACAGAACTCCGGGAATACGCAGTATTTT
len: 13; j_gene: TRBJ2-5; d_gene: NA; abundance: NA; v_gene: TRBV12-3/TRBV12-4; CDR3aa: CASSFLRQETQYF; CDR3nt: TGTGCCAGCAGTTTCCTGCGGCAAGAGACCCAGTACTTC
len: 14; j_gene: TRBJ1-1; d_gene: NA; abundance: many; v_gene: TRBV20-1; CDR3aa: CSARVPDRNTEAFF; CDR3nt: TGCAGTGCTAGAGTCCCCGACAGAAACACTGAAGCTTTCTTT
len: 17; j_gene: TRBJ2-7; d_gene: TRBD2; abundance: few; v_gene: TRBV7-8; CDR3aa: CASSLSLSGSSSYEQYF; CDR3nt: TGTGCCAGCAGCTTATCGCTGAGCGGGAGTAGTTCCTACGAGCAGTACTTC
len: 15; j_gene: TRBJ2-2; d_gene: NA; abundance: NA; v_gene: TRBV6-7; CDR3aa: CASSYPTGSTGELFF; CDR3nt: TGTGCCAGCAGTTACCCCACAGGGAGCACCGGGGAGCTGTTTTTT
len: 14; j_gene: TRBJ2-5; d_gene: TRBD2; abundance: many; v_gene: TRBV20-1; CDR3aa: CSASSGGAGETQYF; CDR3nt: TGCAGTGCCAGTAGCGGGGGGGCGGGAGAGACCCAGTACTTC
len: 17; j_gene: TRBJ2-3; d_gene: TRBD2; abundance: NA; v_gene: TRBV6-1; CDR3aa: CASRREVLAGSTDTQYF; CDR3nt: TGTGCCAGCAGGCGCGAAGTCCTAGCGGGGAGCACAGATACGCAGTATTTT
len: 12; j_gene: TRBJ2-1; d_gene: NA; abundance: NA; v_gene: TRBV20-1; CDR3aa: CSLRGGYNEQFF; CDR3nt: TGCAGTTTGCGAGGGGGCTACAATGAGCAGTTCTTC
len: 14; j_gene: TRBJ2-1; d_gene: NA; abundance: few; v_gene: TRBV10-3; CDR3aa: CAISRDRSYNEQFF; CDR3nt: TGTGCCATCTCGAGAGACAGATCCTACAATGAGCAGTTCTTC
len: 13; j_gene: TRBJ1-6; d_gene: NA; abundance: few; v_gene: TRBV12-3/TRBV12-4; CDR3aa: CASSAGLPPALHF; CDR3nt: TGTGCCAGCAGTGCGGGACTCCCTCCGGCCCTCCACTTT
len: 15; j_gene: TRBJ2-7; d_gene: TRBD2; abundance: NA; v_gene: TRBV10-3; CDR3aa: CAISGLAGEGNEQYF; CDR3nt: TGTGCCATCAGCGGACTAGCGGGAGAGGGTAACGAGCAGTACTTC
len: 14; j_gene: TRBJ1-2; d_gene: NA; abundance: many; v_gene: TRBV7-2; CDR3aa: CASSLVGQNYGYTF; CDR3nt: TGTGCCAGCAGCTTAGTTGGACAGAACTATGGCTACACCTTC
len: 13; j_gene: TRBJ2-7; d_gene: NA; abundance: NA; v_gene: TRBV20-1; CDR3aa: CSARGGISYEQYF; CDR3nt: TGCAGTGCCCGTGGGGGGATTTCCTACGAGCAGTACTTC
len: 12; j_gene: TRBJ1-1; d_gene: NA; abundance: many; v_gene: TRBV20-1; CDR3aa: CSAIPGFNEAFF; CDR3nt: TGCAGTGCCATTCCGGGGTTCAATGAAGCTTTCTTT
len: 12; j_gene: TRBJ1-1; d_gene: NA; abundance: many; v_gene: TRBV6-6; CDR3aa: CASQRGQGRAFF; CDR3nt: TGTGCCAGCCAACGAGGGCAGGGACGAGCTTTCTTT
len: 13; j_gene: TRBJ2-7; d_gene: TRBD1; abundance: many; v_gene: TRBV20-1; CDR3aa: CSAWWTGAYEQYF; CDR3nt: TGCAGTGCCTGGTGGACAGGGGCCTACGAGCAGTACTTC
len: 15; j_gene: TRBJ2-3; d_gene: NA; abundance: many; v_gene: TRBV20-1; CDR3aa: CSASDRRGATDTQYF; CDR3nt: TGCAGTGCTAGCGATAGACGGGGTGCCACAGATACGCAGTATTTT
len: 14; j_gene: TRBJ1-1; d_gene: NA; abundance: once; v_gene: TRBV27; CDR3aa: CASSFFGGGTEAFF; CDR3nt: TGTGCCAGCTCGTTCTTTGGGGGGGGCACTGAAGCTTTCTTT
len: 14; j_gene: TRBJ1-5; d_gene: TRBD1; abundance: NA; v_gene: TRBV3-1; CDR3aa: CASSGGTDNQPQHF; CDR3nt: TGTGCCAGCAGCGGTGGGACAGACAATCAGCCCCAGCATTTT